Presented here are 26 T cell receptor beta chains from one specimen sequenced in a study of CD8+ T cells in alopecia areata. As for treatment: oral pan-JAK inhibitor, 5-10 mg twice daily. The authors extracted RNA and reverse transcribed it into cDNA as the sequencing template. Sequencing used immunoSEQ multiplex PCR; TCRdb keeps in-frame clones, though not all of them. Here the sample spans around 120,000 clones, about 59% being singletons. Sequencing used CD4+ T cells sorted from blood, obtained at week 4, from a patient treated with tofacitinib. The receptor source for this set is a human donor with alopecia areata.

The chain uses TRBV2 and TRBJ2-5; TRBD2 matches 7 bases. Germline V gene lookup returns CDR1 SNHLY and CDR2 FYNNEI. This CDR3 comprises 13 residues. V lost 6 bases, J lost 7 bases, and 8 bases stayed unmatched. The CDR3 coding sequence is TGTGCCAGCAGGGCAGGACTAGGAGGGACCCAGTACTTC. Its translation is CASRAGLGGTQYF.

This clone has more than one count but fewer than ten. This sequence joins TRBV6-1 and TRBJ2-2, with unresolved D. The germline V and J ends were trimmed by 8 bases and 8 bases, with 12 bases remaining between them. Germline V gene lookup returns CDR1 MNHNS and CDR2 SASEGT. The CDR3 totals 12 residues. This chain's CDR3 is CASVEQAGELFF. The DNA for the CDR3 is TGTGCCAGCGTGGAACAAGCGGGGGAGCTGTTTTTT.

The chain links TRBV7-2 to TRBJ2-5, with a tentative D call TRBD2 (6 bases). The V gene lost 3 bases and the J gene lost 5 bases, with 13 bases spanning the gap. Germline assignment: CDR1 SGHTA and CDR2 FQGNSA. The CDR3 has 14 amino acids. DNA of the CDR3: TGTGCCAGCAGCTTTAGGAGGGAGTCGGAGACCCAGTACTTC. Protein sequence: CASSFRRESETQYF. The variable domain in full, with the rest retrieved from reference TRBV7-2 and TRBJ2-5, is GAGVSQSPSNKVTEKGKDVELRCDPISGHTALYWYRQSLGQGLEFLIYFQGNSAPDKSGLPSDRFSAERTGGSVSTLTIQRTQQEDSAVYLCASSFRRESETQYFGPGTRLLVL.

This chain connects TRBV7-8 to TRBJ1-5; D is perhaps TRBD1 (6 bases). Trimming pared 5 bases from V and 6 bases from J, leaving 14 bases between. Per germline, CDR1 SGHVS and CDR2 FQNEAQ. The CDR3 totals 14 residues. The CDR3 loop reads CASSAGERGQPQHF. CDR3 in DNA: TGTGCCAGCAGCGCAGGGGAGAGAGGTCAGCCCCAGCATTTT.

This clone has a count of ten or more. The genes are TRBV2 and TRBJ2-7; TRBD2 matches at 7 bases. The CDR3 spans 14 residues. CDR1 SNHLY and CDR2 FYNNEI come from the germline V gene. V lost 4 bases to trimming and J lost 3 bases; unmatched junction nucleotides: 6. CDR3 residues: CASSATRGIYEQYF. The DNA for the CDR3 is TGTGCCAGCAGTGCAACGCGGGGGATCTACGAGCAGTACTTC.

The chain carries TRBV2 and TRBJ2-3; D is unclear. The germline V gene has CDR1 SNHLY and CDR2 FYNNEI. The CDR3 loop spans 13 amino acids. Trimming cost V 6 bases and J 0 bases, with 7 bases left between them. The CDR3 spells CASRADSTDTQYF. The CDR3 DNA reads as TGTGCCAGCAGGGCAGATAGCACAGATACGCAGTATTTT.

This chain links TRBV29-1 with TRBJ2-1; D may correspond to TRBD1 or TRBD2 (5 bases each). The CDR3 spans 10 residues. With 5 bases removed from V and 10 bases from J, the gap between germline ends came to 9 bases. Looked up from germline, CDR1 is SQVTM and CDR2 is ANQGSEA. The CDR3 spells CSVWDPEQFF. The CDR3 DNA reads as TGCAGCGTTTGGGACCCAGAGCAGTTCTTC.

This clone has more than one count but fewer than ten. The chain joins TRBV7-2 to TRBJ1-2; tentative D call: TRBD1 (6 bases). Germline-derived CDR1 and CDR2 are SGHTA and FQGNSA. The CDR3 contains 13 residues. Trimming pared 3 bases from V and 2 bases from J, leaving 7 bases between. The CDR3 region is CASSLDSNYGYTF. CDR3 nucleotide sequence: TGTGCCAGCAGCTTGGACAGCAACTATGGCTACACCTTC.

The chain couples TRBV6-5 to TRBJ2-1; possibly TRBD1 for D (6 bases). The CDR3 totals 12 residues. V was trimmed by 5 bases and J by 5 bases, leaving 7 bases between them. Germline CDR1 MNHEY, CDR2 SVGAGI. CDR3 protein: CASSPGDNEQFF. DNA for the CDR3: TGTGCCAGCAGTCCAGGGGACAATGAGCAGTTCTTC.

V is TRBV4-1 and J is TRBJ2-1; 13 nucleotides match TRBD2. CDR3 length: 17 amino acids. Germline V CDR1 and CDR2: MGHRA, YSYEKL. V gave up 1 base and J gave up 2 bases; unmatched junction bases: 2. The CDR3 protein is CASSQGTSGRAYNEQFF. The CDR3 DNA reads as TGCGCCAGCAGCCAAGGGACTAGCGGGAGAGCCTACAATGAGCAGTTCTTC.

J is TRBJ2-7 and V is TRBV5-1; D unclear. There are 14 residues in the CDR3. Germline loops: CDR1 SGHRS, CDR2 YFSETQ. V lost 0 bases, J lost 3 bases, and 10 bases lay in between. The CDR3, as DNA: TGCGCCAGCAGCTTGGACGGAATCTACTACGAGCAGTACTTC. Its protein is CASSLDGIYYEQYF.

The genes are TRBV5-1 and TRBJ2-3; possibly TRBD2 for D (6 bases). CDR3 length: 13 residues. Germline V gene lookup returns CDR1 SGHRS and CDR2 YFSETQ. V was cut by 6 bases and J by 2 bases, with 10 bases left in between. The CDR3 nucleotides read TGCGCCAGCACCCCGGGGGTCACAGATACGCAGTATTTT. Translating it yields CASTPGVTDTQYF.

This clone was seen a few times. The rearrangement links TRBV7-2 to TRBJ1-5; 7 bases fit TRBD1. Germline V lookup: CDR1 SGHTA, CDR2 FQGNSA. The CDR3 contains 14 residues. The ends lost 5 bases at V and 5 bases at J; junction bases unmatched: 6. This CDR3 is CASSARTGDQPQHF. The CDR3 DNA sequence: TGTGCCAGCAGCGCCCGAACAGGGGATCAGCCCCAGCATTTT.

V usage is TRBV19 and J usage is TRBJ2-7; the D gene is possibly TRBD1 (5 bases). Germline values: CDR1 LNHDA, CDR2 SQIVND (reference sequence). Trimming removed 5 bases from V and 0 bases from J, with 14 bases in between. The CDR3 loop spans 15 amino acids. The CDR3 DNA reads TGTGCCAGTAGTGTTGAGCAAGGGGCCTCCTACGAGCAGTACTTC. Its protein product is CASSVEQGASYEQYF. The whole variable domain, remainder taken from reference TRBV19 and TRBJ2-7, is DGGITQSPKYLFRKEGQNVTLSCEQNLNHDAMYWYRQDPGQGLRLIYYSQIVNDFQKGDIAEGYSVSREKKESFPLTVTSAQKNPTAFYLCASSVEQGASYEQYFGPGTRLTVT.

The V gene is TRBV29-1, the J gene TRBJ2-2; D gene ambiguous. The V end was cut by 7 bases, the J end by 7 bases, with 16 bases between. This CDR3 contains 13 residues. Germline V CDR1 and CDR2: SQVTM, ANQGSEA. CDR3 loop: CSARLLMGGELFF. CDR3 DNA sequence: TGCAGCGCCAGGCTACTTATGGGCGGGGAGCTGTTTTTT.

This chain links TRBV5-4 with TRBJ2-7; D is undetermined. This CDR3 has 15 residues. CDR1 is SGHNT and CDR2 is YYREEE in the germline V gene (reference sequence). Trimming took off 0 bases at V and 0 bases at J, with 10 bases between the two ends. The CDR3 protein is CASSLVKGNSYEQYF. The CDR3 bases are TGTGCCAGCAGCTTGGTAAAGGGTAACTCCTACGAGCAGTACTTC.

The chain is built from TRBV5-1 and TRBJ2-6; D ambiguous. The CDR3 has 15 amino acids. Trimming removed 3 bases from V and 0 bases from J, with 7 bases in between. Germline CDR1 and CDR2: SGHRS and YFSETQ. CDR3 sequence reads: CASSSSYSGANVLTF. The CDR3 bases are TGCGCCAGCAGCTCGTCCTACTCTGGGGCCAACGTCCTGACTTTC.

This sequence joins TRBV19 and TRBJ1-1; TRBD1 aligns across 7 bases. This CDR3 spans 12 amino acids. Germline CDR1 reads LNHDA; CDR2 reads SQIVND (reference sequence). The junction had 6 bases not matched to a gene; V was cut back by 10 bases and J by 4 bases. CDR3 nucleotide sequence: TGTGCCACCAAGGGGGCGGGCACTGAAGCTTTCTTT. The encoded protein is CATKGAGTEAFF.

This clone occurred a few times. The chain carries TRBV28 and TRBJ1-2; D not certain. The CDR3 is 13 amino acids. From germline, CDR1 is MDHEN and CDR2 SYDVKM. V was shortened by 5 bases and J by 4 bases, with 11 bases between the two germline ends. CDR3 sequence (DNA): TGTGCCAGCAGTCTATACATTGGCTATGGCTACACCTTC. Its protein is CASSLYIGYGYTF.

This chain connects TRBV9 to TRBJ2-1; 7 nucleotides line up with TRBD2. Looked up from germline, CDR1 is SGDLS and CDR2 is YYNGEE. This CDR3 has 14 residues. J was trimmed by 3 bases and V by 2 bases; bases with no gene match: 2. CDR3 DNA: TGTGCCAGCAGCGTCGGCGGGAGCTACAATGAGCAGTTCTTC. It is translated as CASSVGGSYNEQFF.

This chain links TRBV19 with TRBJ1-2, with no clear D. Trimming cost V 8 bases and J 7 bases, with 11 bases left between them. Per germline, CDR1 LNHDA and CDR2 SQIVND (reference sequence). This CDR3 has 11 amino acids. The DNA of the CDR3 is TGTGCCAGTCATCATCGGAGTGGCTACACCTTC. Protein: CASHHRSGYTF.

The gene calls are TRBV27 and TRBJ2-3, with a possible D match to TRBD1 (6 bases). The germline V and J ends were trimmed by 1 base and 0 bases, with 14 bases remaining between them. Germline CDR1 reads MNHEY; CDR2 reads SMNVEV (reference sequence). This CDR3 spans 17 amino acids. As DNA, the CDR3 is TGTGCCAGCAGTTTATTAGTGGGGGCAGCCAGCACAGATACGCAGTATTTT. As protein: CASSLLVGAASTDTQYF.

The V gene is TRBV30, the J gene TRBJ2-2; D possibly corresponds to TRBD2 (5 bases). Between the trimmed V and J ends, which lost 1 base and 5 bases, there was a span of 11 bases. The CDR3 is 14 residues long. Germline V lookup: CDR1 GTSNPN, CDR2 SVGIG (reference sequence). The CDR3 DNA is TGTGCCTGGAGTGAAGTTCGGGGAACCGGGGAGCTGTTTTTT. Protein product: CAWSEVRGTGELFF.

V usage is TRBV29-1 and J usage is TRBJ1-3; perhaps TRBD1 as D (5 bases). The CDR3 extends over 12 amino acids. Trimming removed 8 bases from V and 1 base from J, with 9 bases in between. CDR1 is SQVTM and CDR2 is ANQGSEA in the germline V gene. The CDR3 loop is CSTGGSGNTIYF. CDR3 bases: TGCAGCACTGGGGGATCTGGAAACACCATATATTTT.

In its sample, this clone was seen once. The genes are TRBV30 and TRBJ2-3, with D perhaps TRBD2 (5 bases). The germline V gene has CDR1 GTSNPN and CDR2 SVGIG (reference sequence). Trimming shortened V by 3 bases and J by 0 bases, and 7 bases separated the two germline ends. The length of the CDR3 is 13 residues. The CDR3 DNA reads TGTGCCTGGAGGCGCGGGAGCACAGATACGCAGTATTTT. This codes for CAWRRGSTDTQYF.

The chain is built from TRBV29-1 and TRBJ1-1, with TRBD1 matching 8 bases. The CDR3 has 13 residues. Per germline, CDR1 SQVTM and CDR2 ANQGSEA. The J segment lost 4 bases and the V segment lost 7 bases, leaving 8 bases of the junction unmatched. CDR3 residues: CSAVLDRGTEAFF. In DNA form, the CDR3 reads TGCAGCGCCGTTCTCGACAGGGGCACTGAAGCTTTCTTT.